The next 25 T cell receptor beta chains were all read from a single sample in a study of T cell responses to AZD1222 COVID-19 vaccine. Sequencing was performed with immunoSEQ multiplex PCR; in TCRdb, only in-frame clones are kept and a portion is missing. The table lists over 150,000 clones, about 85% of them singletons. The sequences come from peripheral blood, collected on day 0 of AZD1222 vaccination. Receptors originate from an adult in good health.

V gene TRBV2 combines with J gene TRBJ2-1; no reliable D call. Germline V lookup: CDR1 SNHLY, CDR2 FYNNEI. The CDR3 totals 13 residues. V gave up 6 bases and J gave up 6 bases, with 12 bases separating them. The CDR3 reads CASSPLPGNEQFF. For the CDR3, the DNA is TGTGCCAGCAGCCCCTTGCCCGGCAATGAGCAGTTCTTC. The variable domain in full, with the rest retrieved from reference TRBV2 and TRBJ2-1, is EPEVTQTPSHQVTQMGQEVILRCVPISNHLYFYWYRQILGQKVEFLVSFYNNEISEKSEIFDDQFSVERPDGSNFTLKIRSTKLEDSAMYFCASSPLPGNEQFFGPGTRLTVL.

This chain connects TRBV5-4 to TRBJ1-6; D is perhaps TRBD1 (6 bases). The CDR3 has 14 residues. The V gene lost 6 bases and the J gene lost 5 bases, with 12 bases spanning the gap. The germline V gene has CDR1 SGHNT and CDR2 YYREEE (reference sequence). The CDR3 reads CASKLGADNSPLHF. The CDR3 DNA reads as TGTGCCAGCAAATTGGGGGCCGATAATTCACCCCTCCACTTT. Drawing the rest from reference TRBV5-4 and TRBJ1-6, the complete variable domain is ETGVTQSPTHLIKTRGQQVTLRCSSQSGHNTVSWYQQALGQGPQFIFQYYREEENGRGNFPPRFSGLQFPNYSSELNVNALELDDSALYLCASKLGADNSPLHFGNGTRLTVT.

V is TRBV2 and J is TRBJ2-7; the D gene could be TRBD1 or TRBD2 (5 bases each). CDR3 size: 16 residues. Trimming pared 6 bases from V and 5 bases from J, leaving 23 bases between. Germline-derived CDR1 and CDR2 are SNHLY and FYNNEI. CDR3 protein: CASRRGRGVLKDEQYF. The CDR3 DNA reads as TGTGCCAGCAGGAGGGGTCGAGGGGTCCTCAAAGACGAGCAGTACTTC.

This chain joins TRBV6-5 and TRBJ2-7; 10 nucleotides line up with TRBD1. Germline CDR1 MNHEY, CDR2 SVGAGI. The J segment lost 6 bases and the V segment lost 0 bases, leaving 5 bases of the junction unmatched. This CDR3 spans 15 amino acids. The CDR3 protein is CASSYSGQGMGEQYF. DNA for the CDR3: TGTGCCAGCAGTTACTCGGGACAGGGGATGGGCGAGCAGTACTTC.

V gene TRBV5-1 combines with J gene TRBJ2-2; possibly TRBD1 for D (6 bases). The V end was cut by 4 bases, the J end by 2 bases, with 18 bases between. Germline V gene lookup returns CDR1 SGHRS and CDR2 YFSETQ. CDR3 length equals 17 residues. CDR3 sequence reads: CASSERSTDRNTGELFF. CDR3 bases: TGCGCCAGCAGCGAACGTTCAACGGACAGAAACACCGGGGAGCTGTTTTTT.

This clone was observed once. The chain joins TRBV9 to TRBJ1-1, with no clear D. The CDR3 sequence is 13 residues long. CDR1 is SGDLS, CDR2 YYNGEE, per germline. Trimming shortened V by 0 bases and J by 1 base, and 4 bases separated the two germline ends. The CDR3 loop reads CASSVEGNTEAFF. The CDR3 nucleotides read TGTGCCAGCAGCGTAGAGGGGAACACTGAAGCTTTCTTT.

This sequence joins TRBV29-1 and TRBJ1-1; D call uncertain. Trimming took 5 bases from V and 4 from J, leaving 17 bases between them. The germline gives CDR1 SQVTM, CDR2 ANQGSEA. The CDR3 is 14 amino acids. CDR3 protein: CSVQPFTDTTEAFF. The CDR3 DNA follows: TGCAGCGTTCAACCTTTCACAGATACCACTGAAGCTTTCTTT.

The chain has TRBV28 and TRBJ1-2, with a weak D call TRBD1 (5 bases). CDR1 and CDR2 from the germline V gene are MDHEN and SYDVKM. The length of the CDR3 is 13 residues. V lost 7 bases and J lost 5, with 14 bases in between. CDR3 in DNA: TGTGCCAGCACCACGGGGCAGTTATATGGCTACACCTTC. This gives the protein CASTTGQLYGYTF.

In its sample, this clone was seen a few times. The CDR3 sequence: CASSPVPGTKSTDTQYF. CDR3 nucleotides: TGTGCCAGCTCACCAGTGCCCGGGACCAAAAGCACAGATACGCAGTATTTT. V is TRBV18 and J is TRBJ2-3; D could derive from TRBD1 or TRBD2 (5 bases each). CDR1 and CDR2 (germline): KGHSH, LQKENI. This CDR3 comprises 17 residues. V gave up 2 bases and J gave up 0 bases, with 15 bases separating them.

The chain links TRBV28 to TRBJ1-5; possible D gene TRBD1, 6 bases. The CDR3 totals 14 residues. The germline V gene has CDR1 MDHEN and CDR2 SYDVKM. V dropped 5 bases and J dropped 7 bases, with 15 bases sitting between them. CDR3 residues: CASSAPRGLQPQHF. CDR3 nucleotides: TGTGCCAGCAGTGCCCCACGGGGGCTGCAGCCCCAGCATTTT.

The J gene is TRBJ2-3, the V gene TRBV5-6; 9 bases agree with TRBD1. There are 15 residues in the CDR3. Germline V gene data show CDR1 as SGHDT and CDR2 as YYEEEE. V was pared by 1 base and J by 7 bases, with 7 bases of the junction left unmatched. The CDR3 reads CASSLTGGDAYTQYF. The CDR3 DNA reads as TGTGCCAGCAGCTTGACAGGGGGCGATGCTTATACGCAGTATTTT.

In its sample, this clone was seen a few times. The V and J genes are TRBV5-1 and TRBJ2-7; D is perhaps TRBD2 (6 bases). Germline lookup yields CDR1 SGHRS and CDR2 YFSETQ. Trimming left V 0 bases short and J 3 bases short, with 22 bases between. The CDR3 consists of 18 residues. The CDR3 sequence: CASSLAFGASALFYEQYF. As DNA, the CDR3 is TGCGCCAGCAGCTTGGCCTTTGGGGCTAGCGCCCTTTTCTACGAGCAGTACTTC.

The chain combines TRBV6-5 with TRBJ1-1; no clear D gene. Germline CDR1 is MNHEY and CDR2 is SVGAGI. The CDR3 has 11 amino acids. Trimming cost V 6 bases and J 2 bases, with 4 bases left between them. CDR3 region: CASSTNTEAFF. CDR3 bases: TGTGCCAGCAGCACCAACACTGAAGCTTTCTTT.

CDR3 in DNA: TGTGCCAGCAGCCAAGTTTATAGCGGGAGTTCTGCTGAGCAGTTCTTC. Amino acid sequence: CASSQVYSGSSAEQFF. The chain has TRBV3-1 (or the pseudogene TRBV3-2) and TRBJ2-1; 9 nucleotides agree with TRBD2. This CDR3 has 16 amino acids. The germline gives CDR1 LGHDT, CDR2 YNNKEL (reference sequence). Unmatched junction bases numbered 10, after V lost 1 base and J lost 9 bases.

The J gene is TRBJ2-2, the V gene TRBV9, with 9 bases lining up with TRBD1. The CDR3 totals 16 residues. J gave up 6 bases and V 0 bases, and 6 bases lay outside the gene matches. Germline V gene sequence: CDR1 SGDLS, CDR2 YYNGEE. The CDR3 reads CASSVGGTGYAGELFF. CDR3 nucleotide sequence: TGTGCCAGCAGCGTAGGGGGGACAGGGTATGCCGGGGAGCTGTTTTTT.

The chain has TRBV29-1 and TRBJ2-7; the D call may be TRBD1 or TRBD2 (6 bases each). V was cut by 7 bases and J by 7 bases, with 20 bases left in between. Germline V gives CDR1 SQVTM, CDR2 ANQGSEA. The CDR3 has 13 amino acids. CDR3 loop: CSAGGGLAREQYF. The CDR3 nucleotides read TGCAGCGCTGGAGGGGGGTTGGCTAGGGAGCAGTACTTC.

The chain employs TRBV29-1 and TRBJ2-2, with 9 bases aligning to TRBD2. The junction had 8 bases not matched to a gene; V was cut back by 4 bases and J by 5 bases. The CDR3 length is 15 residues. Germline CDR1 SQVTM, CDR2 ANQGSEA. The CDR3 spells CSVGEAGGRTGELFF. The CDR3 nucleotides read TGCAGCGTTGGGGAAGCGGGAGGACGAACCGGGGAGCTGTTTTTT.

This chain uses TRBV7-3 with TRBJ1-2; 8 bases are shared with TRBD1. Trimming took 5 bases from V and 10 from J; bases not matched to a gene: 15. CDR3 size: 15 residues. Germline V gene data show CDR1 as SGHTA and CDR2 as FQGTGA. CDR3 loop: CASSQSGGGTGDYTF. CDR3 nucleotide sequence: TGTGCCAGCAGCCAGTCGGGAGGTGGGACAGGAGACTACACCTTC.

This clone was picked up one time. The gene calls are TRBV5-1 and TRBJ1-2, with TRBD1 identical over 10 bases. The CDR3 loop spans 15 amino acids. Trimming cost V 4 bases and J 4 bases; bases outside gene matches: 7. CDR1 SGHRS and CDR2 YFSETQ come from the germline V gene. CDR3 bases: TGCGCCAGCAGCCACGGACAGGGGGGAGTCTATGGCTACACCTTC. Protein sequence: CASSHGQGGVYGYTF.

The chain uses TRBV5-4 and TRBJ2-5, with TRBD2 identical over 7 bases. Germline-derived CDR1 and CDR2 are SGHNT and YYREEE (reference sequence). Trimming at V came to 2 bases and at J to 5 bases, leaving 9 bases not matched to a gene. The CDR3 loop spans 15 amino acids. The CDR3 protein is CASSFSVGEGETQYF. The DNA of the CDR3 is TGTGCCAGCAGCTTTTCGGTGGGGGAGGGGGAGACCCAGTACTTC.

The chain couples TRBV7-2 to TRBJ1-1; 8 bases agree with TRBD1. Trimming cost V 1 base and J 5 bases; bases outside gene matches: 6. Germline CDR1 and CDR2: SGHTA and FQGNSA. The CDR3 spans 15 residues. The CDR3 DNA follows: TGTGCCAGCAGCTTAGTCAGGGGGCGAGGGACTGAAGCTTTCTTT. It encodes CASSLVRGRGTEAFF.

The gene calls are TRBV29-1 and TRBJ1-1; perhaps TRBD1 as D (6 bases). The V end was cut by 4 bases, the J end by 9 bases, with 9 bases between. Germline assignment: CDR1 SQVTM and CDR2 ANQGSEA. The CDR3 has 10 residues. For the CDR3, the DNA is TGCAGCGTTGGACAGGCCCAAGCTTTCTTT. Protein product: CSVGQAQAFF.

The chain combines TRBV5-8 with TRBJ2-2; 7 bases match TRBD2. CDR3 size: 16 residues. Germline V lookup: CDR1 SGHTS, CDR2 YDEGEE. With V trimmed by 4 bases and J by 1 base, 7 bases remained unmatched. The DNA of the CDR3 is TGTGCCAGCAGCCTCTCGGGACTAAGGAACACCGGGGAGCTGTTTTTT. Translation gives CASSLSGLRNTGELFF.

The V and J genes are TRBV5-6 and TRBJ1-4; no clear D. Germline assignment: CDR1 SGHDT and CDR2 YYEEEE. This CDR3 is 16 amino acids long. Trimming cost V 0 bases and J 2 bases, with 11 bases left between them. The DNA of the CDR3 is TGTGCCAGCAGCTTGGCCGAGGGAGGGACTAATGAAAAACTGTTTTTT. Translating gives CASSLAEGGTNEKLFF.

V usage is TRBV5-4 and J usage is TRBJ2-3; either TRBD1 or TRBD2 may fit D (5 bases each). V lost 3 bases and J 3 bases, leaving 11 bases between the germline ends. Per germline, CDR1 SGHNT and CDR2 YYREEE (reference sequence). The CDR3 runs to 14 residues. In nucleotides, the CDR3 is TGTGCCAGCAGCTCCGACTGGGGGACAGATACGCAGTATTTT. Protein: CASSSDWGTDTQYF.